This section outlines one T cell receptor beta chain sequence together with its context. Its antigen is undetermined. For every donor, a draw yielded 7.5 to 10 milliliters of peripheral blood. For the second PCR, which ran for roughly 6 to 12 cycles, a sample-barcoded 5' primer and a J-beta primer mix were used. TCRdb re-called the 5' RACE reads with MiXCR, one entry per CDR3 protein. The sample contains roughly 1,700,000 distinct CDR3 sequences, 28% of which appear only once. The data originate from a study of blood T cells in healthy people across ages. Study observations and caveats: Estimated diversity that came from one million T cells was considered an underestimate.

The sequenced sample was blood. The receptor comes from a young woman in good health.

The CDR3 sequence is CASSYPRGQARGNEQFF. CDR3 nucleotide sequence: TGTGCCAGCAGTTACCCTCGCGGGCAAGCTAGAGGCAATGAGCAGTTCTTC. The chain couples TRBV6-6 to TRBJ2-1, with a possible D match to TRBD2 (5 bases). The CDR3 runs 17 residues. The germline gives CDR1 MNHNY, CDR2 SVGAGI (reference sequence). V dropped 2 bases and J dropped 6 bases, with 20 bases sitting between them.